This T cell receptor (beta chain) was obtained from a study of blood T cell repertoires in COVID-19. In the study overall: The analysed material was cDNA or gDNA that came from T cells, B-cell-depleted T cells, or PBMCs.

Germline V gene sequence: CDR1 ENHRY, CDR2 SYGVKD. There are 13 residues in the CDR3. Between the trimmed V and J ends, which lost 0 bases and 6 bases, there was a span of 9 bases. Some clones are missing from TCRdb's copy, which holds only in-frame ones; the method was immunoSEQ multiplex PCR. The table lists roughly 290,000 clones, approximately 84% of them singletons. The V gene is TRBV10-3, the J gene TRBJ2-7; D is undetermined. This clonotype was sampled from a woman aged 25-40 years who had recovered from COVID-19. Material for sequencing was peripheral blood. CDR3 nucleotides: TGTGCCATCAGTGAGTCAACCCTCGGCGAGCAGTACTTC. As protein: CAISESTLGEQYF.